The rows below give T cell receptor beta chains drawn from one sample of a study of control samples from healthy donors and cancer patients. Assay used: immunoSEQ multiplex PCR; TCRdb lists only in-frame clones, some missing. The table shows about 150,000 clones, with approximately 94% occurring only once. Material for sequencing was blood. The receptor source for this set is a man aged 35-49 years in good health. The CDR3 runs from the conserved cysteine through the conserved F or W. A D gene is named only where the DNA matches it firmly. Only part of the rows carry a size: once, few, many, or a class if the clone is expanded.

size: .; J: TRBJ1-1; D: .; V: TRBV2; DNA: TGTGCCAGCAGTGGGGAAGCGAACACTGAAGCTTTCTTT; CDR3: CASSGEANTEAFF
size: .; J: TRBJ2-7; D: .; V: TRBV4-3; DNA: TGCGCCAGCAGCCAAGGTTGGGCCACCTACGAGCAGTACTTC; CDR3: CASSQGWATYEQYF
size: .; J: TRBJ1-6; D: .; V: TRBV7-2; DNA: TGTGCCAGCAGCTTATATCGGCCCAGCTCCTATAATTCACCCCTCCACTTT; CDR3: CASSLYRPSSYNSPLHF
size: .; J: TRBJ2-2; D: .; V: TRBV10-2; DNA: TGCGCCAGCAGTGATATGAACACCGGGGAGCTGTTTTTT; CDR3: CASSDMNTGELFF
size: .; J: TRBJ1-5; D: .; V: TRBV5-1; DNA: TGCGCCAGCAGCTTGGATGATTTTAGGAAAGGCGGAGGCAATCAGCCCCAGCATTTT; CDR3: CASSLDDFRKGGGNQPQHF
size: .; J: TRBJ1-2; D: .; V: TRBV6-1; DNA: TGTGCCAGCAGTGACGGCGGGGTGCAATCCTATGGCTACACCTTC; CDR3: CASSDGGVQSYGYTF
size: .; J: TRBJ2-5; D: TRBD2; V: TRBV7-3; DNA: TGTGCCAGCAGCATCGGACTAGAAGAGACCCAGTACTTC; CDR3: CASSIGLEETQYF
size: .; J: TRBJ2-2; D: .; V: TRBV3-1/TRBV3-2; DNA: TGTGCCAGCAGCCAAGTAGAACAAACCTCGAACACCGGGGAGCTGTTTTTT; CDR3: CASSQVEQTSNTGELFF
size: .; J: TRBJ2-2; D: .; V: TRBV18; DNA: TGTGCCAGCTCTCGGGAATCGAACACCGGGGAGCTGTTTTTT; CDR3: CASSRESNTGELFF
size: .; J: TRBJ1-2; D: .; V: TRBV24-1; DNA: TGTGCCACCAGTGATTTGGGGCCCCTCAACTTC; CDR3: CATSDLGPLNF
size: .; J: TRBJ1-5; D: .; V: TRBV19; DNA: TGTGCCAGTAGCACGAACATAGTTAGCAATCAGCCCCAGCATTTT; CDR3: CASSTNIVSNQPQHF
size: .; J: TRBJ1-2; D: TRBD1; V: TRBV18; DNA: TGTGCCAGCTCACCGGACAGGGCCCTAAACTATGGCTACACCTTC; CDR3: CASSPDRALNYGYTF
size: .; J: TRBJ1-5; D: .; V: TRBV6-5; DNA: TGTGCCAGCAGTTACACGGGGGGGCGCCAGCCCCAGCATTTT; CDR3: CASSYTGGRQPQHF
size: .; J: TRBJ1-6; D: TRBD1; V: TRBV6-1; DNA: TGTGCCAGCAGTGGTCCGACAGGGTCTCCTAATTCACCCCTCCACTTT; CDR3: CASSGPTGSPNSPLHF
size: few; J: TRBJ2-3; D: .; V: TRBV6-5; DNA: TGTGCCAGCAGTTACTCGGCAGGGGTTCAAGATACGCAGTATTTT; CDR3: CASSYSAGVQDTQYF
size: .; J: TRBJ2-7; D: .; V: TRBV28; DNA: TGTGCCAGCAGTTTAAAGACGGCAGGGACCTACGAGCAGTACTTC; CDR3: CASSLKTAGTYEQYF
size: .; J: TRBJ1-1; D: .; V: TRBV19; DNA: TGTGCCAGTACCCACGGGATCCAGGAAGCTTTCTTT; CDR3: CASTHGIQEAFF
size: .; J: TRBJ2-1; D: .; V: TRBV24-1; DNA: TGTGCCACCAGTGAAACGGGACACTCTCTAAGTAGTGAGCAGTTCTTC; CDR3: CATSETGHSLSSEQFF
size: .; J: TRBJ1-4; D: TRBD1; V: TRBV7-9; DNA: TGTGCCAGCAGCTTGCGACAGGGGGCCAATAATGAAAAACTGTTTTTT; CDR3: CASSLRQGANNEKLFF
size: .; J: TRBJ1-5; D: .; V: TRBV19; DNA: TGTGCCAGTAGTGATAGCGCGGGGCGAAACAATCAGCCCCAGCATTTT; CDR3: CASSDSAGRNNQPQHF
size: .; J: TRBJ1-1; D: .; V: TRBV19; DNA: TGTGCCAGTAGTATAGATCATGGCGGGGCTTTCTTT; CDR3: CASSIDHGGAFF
size: .; J: TRBJ1-6; D: .; V: TRBV7-2; DNA: TGTGCCAGCAGCTTAGGTGAACATTATAATTCACCCCTCCACTTT; CDR3: CASSLGEHYNSPLHF
size: .; J: TRBJ2-1; D: .; V: TRBV5-1; DNA: TGCGCCAGCAGCTTGTCGGTGGGGGCGACTGCTGAGCAGTTCTTC; CDR3: CASSLSVGATAEQFF
size: .; J: TRBJ1-5; D: .; V: TRBV7-8; DNA: TGTGCCAGCAGCTTAGGTTCCAGGGGAAGGGCCTGGCAGCCCCAGCATTTT; CDR3: CASSLGSRGRAWQPQHF
size: .; J: TRBJ1-4; D: .; V: TRBV5-1; DNA: TGCGCCAGCAGTAAGGACAGTTCGTATAATGAAAAACTGTTTTTT; CDR3: CASSKDSSYNEKLFF
size: .; J: TRBJ2-7; D: TRBD2; V: TRBV27; DNA: TGTGCCAGCAGAAACTTTGACGGGGGGGAGCAGTACTTC; CDR3: CASRNFDGGEQYF